This T cell receptor (beta chain) was profiled in a study of blood T cell repertoires in COVID-19. The overall study: Whether acute or convalescent, the COVID-19 samples came from the United States, Italy and Spain. From T cells, B-cell-depleted T cells, or PBMCs came the material, which was cDNA or gDNA.

Per the study methods: Nucleated cell counts were estimated from reference gene primer amplification. Using immunoSEQ multiplex PCR, the repertoire was profiled, and TCRdb retains in-frame clones only, with some absent. V and J calls plus clone size are reproduced from that table; the DNA served to infer D and trimming. This table holds over 130,000 clones, about 79% found once. Germline assignment: CDR1 SGHRS and CDR2 YFSETQ. V trimming: 8 bases; J trimming: 9 bases; junction bases outside the gene matches: 12. The CDR3 loop spans 14 amino acids. The sequenced material came from peripheral blood. This sequence was found in a woman older than 75 with active or convalescent COVID-19. The rearrangement links TRBV5-1 to TRBJ2-1; 9 nucleotides agree with TRBD1. The CDR3 DNA sequence: TGCGCCAGTAAATCCCGGGACAGGGTACCTGAGCAGTTCTTC. This codes for CASKSRDRVPEQFF.